These 15 T cell receptor beta chains originate from one sample sequenced in a study of OX40 agonist ivuxolimab in advanced cancers. The table came from immunoSEQ multiplex PCR; TCRdb's copy has only in-frame clones and leaves some out. The top ten hold about 5% of the sample, which has tens of thousands of clones, roughly 90% seen once. Sequenced material: CD4+ or CD8+ T cells sorted from blood, taken in a trial of the OX40 agonist ivuxolimab. These receptors were obtained from an adult with an advanced solid tumor such as melanoma, head and neck, liver or kidney cancer.

Worth noting for this clone: The same CDR3 arises from other DNA sequences in this sample as well. This chain uses TRBV29-1 with TRBJ2-7, with D possibly called TRBD1 or TRBD2 (5 bases each). V lost 6 bases to trimming and J lost 3 bases, with 9 bases between them. Germline V gene data show CDR1 as SQVTM and CDR2 as ANQGSEA. CDR3 length equals 11 residues. The CDR3 loop reads CSVGEGYEQYF. CDR3 DNA sequence: TGCAGCGTGGGGGAAGGCTACGAGCAGTACTTC.

The rearrangement uses TRBV7-9 and TRBJ2-7; the match to TRBD2 covers 9 bases. The CDR3 contains 14 residues. V shed 5 bases, J shed 4 bases, and the junction held 6 bases outside the gene matches. CDR1 SEHNR and CDR2 FQNEAQ come from the germline V gene (reference sequence). The chain's CDR3 is CASSLSGGFYEQYF. CDR3 nucleotides: TGTGCCAGCAGCCTTAGCGGGGGATTTTACGAGCAGTACTTC.

The rearrangement uses TRBV7-9 and TRBJ1-5; D is unresolved. Trimming removed 2 bases at V and 1 base at J, with 9 bases between. Germline loops: CDR1 SEHNR, CDR2 FQNEAQ (reference sequence). The CDR3 covers 15 residues. CDR3 amino acids: CASSLMGDSNQPQHF. The DNA for the CDR3 is TGTGCCAGCAGCTTAATGGGAGACAGCAATCAGCCCCAGCATTTT.

In regard to this clone: This sample includes further DNA sequences coding for the same CDR3. The chain combines TRBV30 with TRBJ1-3; no definite D call. CDR1 is GTSNPN and CDR2 is SVGIG in the germline V gene (reference sequence). CDR3 length: 13 amino acids. V shed 1 base and J shed 5 bases, with 9 bases lying between them. The CDR3 reads CAWSGGVRNTIYF. In DNA, the CDR3 is TGTGCCTGGAGTGGGGGAGTGAGAAACACCATATATTTT.

This clone was seen once. Here the CDR3 DNA reads TGTGCCAGCAGCTTAACTAGCTCCTATAATTCACCCCTCCACTTT. This encodes CASSLTSSYNSPLHF. The chain combines TRBV7-3 with TRBJ1-6, with D unresolved. Trimming left V 0 bases short and J 0 bases short, with 3 bases between. The CDR3 is made up of 15 amino acids. Germline V gene lookup returns CDR1 SGHTA and CDR2 FQGTGA. The full variable domain, its missing parts supplied by reference TRBV7-3 and TRBJ1-6, is GAGVSQTPSNKVTEKGKYVELRCDPISGHTALYWYRQSLGQGPEFLIYFQGTGAADDSGLPNDRFFAVRPEGSVSTLKIQRTERGDSAVYLCASSLTSSYNSPLHFGNGTRLTVT.

The rearrangement uses TRBV27 and TRBJ1-1; D is undetermined. The V gene lost 9 bases and the J gene lost 1 base, with 9 bases spanning the gap. CDR1 is MNHEY, CDR2 SMNVEV, per germline (reference sequence). CDR3 length: 12 amino acids. The CDR3, as DNA: TGTGCCAGTCGGACGGGGAACACTGAAGCTTTCTTT. Translating gives CASRTGNTEAFF.

As to this clone: In the same sample, other DNA sequences code for this CDR3. The V gene is TRBV2, the J gene TRBJ2-3; D remains unclear. CDR1 is SNHLY, CDR2 FYNNEI, per germline. The CDR3 is 12 residues long. The ends were cut back, 1 base at V and 3 bases at J, with 2 bases in the middle. CDR3 sequence reads: CASSEVTDTQYF. The CDR3 DNA is TGTGCCAGCAGTGAAGTTACAGATACGCAGTATTTT.

The chain carries TRBV30 and TRBJ1-4; 9 bases are shared with TRBD1. This CDR3 is built from 15 residues. V trimming: 3 bases; J trimming: 4 bases; junction bases outside the gene matches: 6. From germline, CDR1 is GTSNPN and CDR2 SVGIG (reference sequence). Written as DNA, the CDR3 is TGTGCCTGGAGCGGACAGGGGTCCCATAATGAAAAACTGTTTTTT. It encodes CAWSGQGSHNEKLFF.

The chain joins TRBV23-1 to TRBJ1-4; D uncertain. TRBV23-1 is filed as an ORF, its function uncertain. V was pared by 2 bases and J by 7 bases, with 11 bases between. CDR3 length: 14 residues. The CDR3 region is CASSQSLLCEKLFF. CDR3 DNA sequence: TGCGCCAGCAGTCAAAGTTTGTTATGTGAAAAACTGTTTTTT.

The sample holds one count of this clone. V gene TRBV28 combines with J gene TRBJ2-7; 9 nucleotides line up with TRBD2. Germline V gene sequence: CDR1 MDHEN, CDR2 SYDVKM. CDR3 length equals 16 residues. Germline trimming cut 3 bases from V and 1 base from J; bases unmatched to any gene: 7. The CDR3 loop is CASSFGGGDGSYEQYF. The CDR3 bases are TGTGCCAGCAGTTTCGGCGGGGGGGACGGATCCTACGAGCAGTACTTC.

V gene TRBV7-2 combines with J gene TRBJ1-1; D gene ambiguous. V dropped 5 bases and J dropped 2 bases, with 12 bases sitting between them. Germline-derived CDR1 and CDR2 are SGHTA and FQGNSA. This CDR3 is built from 14 residues. DNA for the CDR3: TGTGCCAGCAGCCCCCGGGGAGTTAACACTGAAGCTTTCTTT. Encoded protein: CASSPRGVNTEAFF.

The V gene is TRBV7-9, the J gene TRBJ2-5; D gene unclear. The CDR3 is made up of 13 amino acids. The V gene's germline CDR1 is SEHNR and CDR2 FQNEAQ (reference sequence). V lost 5 bases to trimming and J lost 5 bases, with 12 bases between them. The DNA of the CDR3 is TGTGCCAGCAGCGAACCTGGGGTGGAGACCCAGTACTTC. It codes for CASSEPGVETQYF. The full variable domain, with the rest looked up from reference TRBV7-9 and TRBJ2-5, is DTGVSQNPRHKITKRGQNVTFRCDPISEHNRLYWYRQTLGQGPEFLTYFQNEAQLEKSRLLSDRFSAERPKGSFSTLEIQRTEQGDSAMYLCASSEPGVETQYFGPGTRLLVL.

V gene TRBV4-2 combines with J gene TRBJ2-2, with D possibly TRBD1 on 6 matching bases. Germline V CDR1 and CDR2: LGHNA, YNFKEQ. Trimming removed 3 bases from V and 2 bases from J, with 16 bases in between. The CDR3 extends over 17 amino acids. The CDR3 sequence is CASSHPPRTENTGELFF. In DNA, the CDR3 is TGTGCCAGCAGCCACCCACCGAGGACAGAAAACACCGGGGAGCTGTTTTTT.

The V gene is TRBV11-2, the J gene TRBJ1-2; D is ambiguous. With 5 bases removed from V and 6 bases from J, the gap between germline ends came to 19 bases. Germline lookup yields CDR1 SGHAT and CDR2 FQNNGV. The CDR3 contains 15 residues. CDR3 in amino acids: CASSPHGEGADGYTF. CDR3 DNA sequence: TGTGCCAGCAGCCCTCACGGGGAAGGAGCGGATGGCTACACCTTC. The whole variable domain, filled in from reference TRBV11-2 and TRBJ1-2, reads EAGVAQSPRYKIIEKRQSVAFWCNPISGHATLYWYQQILGQGPKLLIQFQNNGVVDDSQLPKDRFSAERLKGVDSTLKIQPAKLEDSAVYLCASSPHGEGADGYTFGSGTRLTVV.

The CDR3 loop is CASSYSNGISYGYTF. In DNA, the CDR3 is TGTGCCAGCAGTTACTCGAACGGTATCAGCTATGGCTACACCTTC. The rearrangement joins TRBV6-5 to TRBJ1-2; D gene ambiguous. Germline lookup yields CDR1 MNHEY and CDR2 SVGAGI. Trimming took 0 bases from V and 4 from J, leaving 12 bases between them. The length of the CDR3 is 15 residues.